Listed here is a single TCR beta chain. Its antigen is undetermined. Free of recent acute infections or vaccinations, the donors were healthy HIV-negative adults. There were only Caucasian adults among the donors, and all lived in Nashville, Tennessee. Clones were read by immunoSEQ multiplex PCR, and TCRdb kept only the in-frame ones, dropping some. The data contain 2,500,000 or so clones, approximately 94% of them singletons. The data are from a study of shared clonotypes between healthy human individuals. CDR3 length: 18 residues. In germline, CDR1 is LNHNV, CDR2 YYDKDF (reference sequence). V was cut by 2 bases and J by 3 bases, with 22 bases left in between. General study results and limits: When compared with the clonotypes that were shared by all four sorted-subset donors, the non-shared clonotypes turned out to have lower generation probabilities. Roughly 5% of naive CD4 clonotypes were common to a handful of donors.

Sequencing used naive CD4+ T cells sorted from blood. The subset was: CD45RA+ positively selected. The sequence derives from a man in his late teens or twenties in good health. The V gene is TRBV15, the J gene TRBJ1-1; D is perhaps TRBD1 (5 bases). CDR3 residues: CATSRSSGAGRGYTEAFF. The DNA of the CDR3 is TGTGCCACCAGCAGAAGCTCTGGGGCAGGGCGAGGGTACACTGAAGCTTTCTTT.